This is a list of T cell receptor beta chains from one sample in a study of prognosis after radiotherapy for stage I lung cancer. Each CDR3 protein gets one entry after TCRdb re-called the multiplex PCR reads with MiXCR. The sample lists roughly 13,000 distinct CDR3 sequences; around 33% were seen once. Sequenced material: PBMCs, taken before or after stereotactic body radiation therapy (not recorded which). These receptors all come from a donor over 45 with non-small cell lung cancer. Each CDR3 is given with its conserved first and last residue. Clone size, where shown, is once, few, many, or a class for clones that have expanded.

clone_size	v_call	j_call	cdr3_aa
many	TRBV20-1	TRBJ1-4	CSARAVLTGKNEKLFF
many	TRBV7-3	TRBJ2-5	CASSFSLRETQYF
.	TRBV28	TRBJ2-5	CAGSLSGGRVETQYF
many	TRBV5-1	TRBJ2-6	CASSLNMGRTSGANVLTF
many	TRBV28	TRBJ1-1	CASSTPGQGWTEAFF
many	TRBV5-4	TRBJ1-1	CASYTGGDTEAFF
.	TRBV6-2/TRBV6-3	TRBJ1-5	CASCRTGSHQPQHF
.	TRBV6-5	TRBJ2-7	CASSYSPDSAQYF
many	TRBV3-1	TRBJ2-7	CASSQNPGLFTYEQYF
many	TRBV5-1	TRBJ1-2	CASSLTQTGGGYTF
once	TRBV2	TRBJ2-7	CARSWIAGPYEQYF
many	TRBV9	TRBJ2-1	CASSVSSSPDEQFF
medium-sized	TRBV28	TRBJ2-1	CASSLNTDYNEQFF
many	TRBV6-1	TRBJ2-5	CASRIGEETQYF
many	TRBV2	TRBJ2-3	CASRGGPDTQYF
medium-sized	TRBV20-1	TRBJ2-7	CSARGTSGHSYEQYF
many	TRBV19	TRBJ1-1	CASRDRQNTEAFF
many	TRBV9	TRBJ2-5	CASNSQGAEETQYF
.	TRBV7-8	TRBJ1-1	CASSLARTGGTEGFF
.	TRBV2	TRBJ2-1	CASLGTSYNEQFF
once	TRBV28	TRBJ1-5	CASSLQLRQPQHF
medium-sized	TRBV28	TRBJ1-2	CASSFPWGADNYGYTF
many	TRBV18	TRBJ2-1	CASSPLEGRNSYNEQFF
many	TRBV9	TRBJ1-1	CASSADRENTEAFF
many	TRBV19	TRBJ2-5	CASSIGTFKETQYF
medium-sized	TRBV6-1	TRBJ2-1	CASRDRGDNEQFF
many	TRBV6-1	TRBJ1-5	CASRSRGGWGSNQPQHF
many	TRBV18	TRBJ1-5	CASSAGQGGFQPQHF
many	TRBV5-1	TRBJ2-1	CASSLDSEQFF
many	TRBV19	TRBJ2-3	CASSRVQGGGGESDTQYF
.	TRBV6-1	TRBJ2-2	CSSREGQGSGELFF
medium-sized	TRBV28	TRBJ1-2	CASSFRFWGQGTGYTF
.	TRBV24-1	TRBJ1-2	CSTSDSRQIYGYTF
many	TRBV5-1	TRBJ2-7	CASSLDGSSYEQYF
.	TRBV5-1	TRBJ1-2	CASSLSSGANYGYTF
.	TRBV20-1	TRBJ1-5	CSTNRVRSNQPQHF
.	TRBV19	TRBJ2-5	CASMGPAGTQYF
many	TRBV19	TRBJ1-2	CASSAPGQAGGYTF
.	TRBV29-1	TRBJ1-4	CSVSLLTGPNEKLFF
many	TRBV7-8	TRBJ2-3	CASRALGGITDTQYF
medium-sized	TRBV27	TRBJ2-6	CASSPMWGDSSGANVLTF
many	TRBV20-1	TRBJ1-5	CSARDAGGRSNQPQHF
.	TRBV12-3/TRBV12-4	TRBJ1-5	CASRLDLAREHQHF